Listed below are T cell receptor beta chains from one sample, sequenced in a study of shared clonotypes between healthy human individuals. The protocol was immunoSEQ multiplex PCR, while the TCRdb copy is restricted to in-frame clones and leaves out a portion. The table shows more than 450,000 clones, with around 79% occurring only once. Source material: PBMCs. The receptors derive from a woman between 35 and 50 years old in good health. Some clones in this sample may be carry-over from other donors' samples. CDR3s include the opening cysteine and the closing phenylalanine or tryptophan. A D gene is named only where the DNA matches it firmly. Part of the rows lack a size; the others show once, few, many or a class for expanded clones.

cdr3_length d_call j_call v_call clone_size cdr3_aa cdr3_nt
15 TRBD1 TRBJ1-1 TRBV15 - CATSRAGTAYTEAFF TGTGCCACCAGCAGAGCTGGGACAGCCTACACTGAAGCTTTCTTT
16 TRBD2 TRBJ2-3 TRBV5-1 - CASSLGLAGGEDTQYF TGCGCCAGCAGCTTGGGTCTAGCGGGAGGGGAAGATACGCAGTATTTT
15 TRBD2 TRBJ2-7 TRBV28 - CASSLRSGRVYEQYF TGTGCCAGCAGTTTAAGGAGCGGGAGGGTCTACGAGCAGTACTTC
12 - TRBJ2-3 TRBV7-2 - CASSFFGDTQYF TGTGCCAGCAGCTTTTTTGGGGATACGCAGTATTTT
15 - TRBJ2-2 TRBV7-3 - CASSLTGVNTGELFF TGTGCCAGCAGCTTAACAGGGGTAAACACCGGGGAGCTGTTTTTT
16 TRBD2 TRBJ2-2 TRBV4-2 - CASSHGVAGGAGELFF TGTGCCAGCAGCCACGGTGTTGCGGGAGGGGCCGGGGAGCTGTTTTTT
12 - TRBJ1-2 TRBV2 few CASRLGGASYTF TGTGCCAGCCGCTTGGGGGGGGCGAGCTACACCTTC
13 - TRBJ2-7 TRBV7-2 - CASSPSTNNEQYF TGTGCCAGCAGCCCTTCAACCAACAACGAGCAGTACTTC
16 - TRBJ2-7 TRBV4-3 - CASSQGIGGAHYEQYF TGCGCCAGCAGCCAAGGAATTGGGGGGGCTCACTACGAGCAGTACTTC
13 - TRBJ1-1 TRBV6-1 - CASSDRGLTEAFF TGTGCCAGCAGTGACAGGGGTCTCACTGAAGCTTTCTTT
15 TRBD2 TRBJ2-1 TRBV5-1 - CASSLDGRPNNEQFF TGCGCCAGCAGCTTGGACGGGAGGCCAAATAATGAGCAGTTCTTC
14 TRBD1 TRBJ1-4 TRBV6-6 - CASSTRGLVEKLFF TGTGCCAGCAGTACAAGGGGGCTGGTTGAAAAACTGTTTTTT
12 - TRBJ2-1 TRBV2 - CASSENAGKQFF TGTGCCAGCAGTGAAAACGCCGGGAAGCAGTTCTTC
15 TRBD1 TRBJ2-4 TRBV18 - CASSRRDRGSNIQYF TGTGCCAGCTCACGCCGGGACAGGGGTTCGAACATTCAGTACTTC
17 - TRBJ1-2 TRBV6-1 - CASSEDFTRGGIYGYTF TGTGCCAGCAGTGAAGATTTTACAAGGGGCGGAATCTATGGCTACACCTTC
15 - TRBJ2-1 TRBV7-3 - CASSLTNSGGNEQFF TGTGCCAGCAGCTTAACCAATTCCGGGGGCAATGAGCAGTTCTTC